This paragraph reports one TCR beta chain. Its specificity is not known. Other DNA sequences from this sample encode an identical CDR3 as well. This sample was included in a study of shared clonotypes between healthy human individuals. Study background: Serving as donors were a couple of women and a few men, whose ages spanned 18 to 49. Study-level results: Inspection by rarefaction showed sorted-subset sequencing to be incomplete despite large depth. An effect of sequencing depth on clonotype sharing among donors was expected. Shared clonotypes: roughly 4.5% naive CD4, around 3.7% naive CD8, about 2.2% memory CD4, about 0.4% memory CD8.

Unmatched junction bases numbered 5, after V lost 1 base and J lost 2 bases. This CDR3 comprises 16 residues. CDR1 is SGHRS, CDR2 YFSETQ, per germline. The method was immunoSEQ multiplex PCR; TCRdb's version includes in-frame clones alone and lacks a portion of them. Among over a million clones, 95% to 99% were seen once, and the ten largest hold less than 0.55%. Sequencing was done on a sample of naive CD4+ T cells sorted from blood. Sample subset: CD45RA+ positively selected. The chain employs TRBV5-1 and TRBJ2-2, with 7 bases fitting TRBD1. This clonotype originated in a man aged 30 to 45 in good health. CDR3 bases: TGCGCCAGCAGCTTGCGAGGACAGGTTAACACCGGGGAGCTGTTTTTT. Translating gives CASSLRGQVNTGELFF.